The TCR beta chain under discussion was sequenced for a study of blood T cell repertoires in COVID-19. Study context: Both acute and convalescent COVID-19 samples were obtained from the United States, Italy and Spain.

Germline V gene data show CDR1 as GTSNPN and CDR2 as SVGIG (reference sequence). The V end was cut by 1 base, the J end by 6 bases, with 12 bases between. The CDR3 spans 13 residues. Clinical histories supplied by participants themselves formed the basis of cohort assignment. Two negative PCRs, clearance, or symptom resolution had been documented for recovered Cohort 3 donors. Per the original methods: Amplification of reference gene primers provided the estimated nucleated cell counts. Here immunoSEQ multiplex PCR was the method, and the copy in TCRdb shows in-frame clones only, minus some. V, J and clone size reflect that table, while D and trimming were determined from the DNA. The data hold 300,000 to 350,000 clones, with roughly 88% observed a single time.

The receptor was isolated from a man aged 25-40 years who had recovered from COVID-19. The genes are TRBV30 and TRBJ1-2, with a possible D match to TRBD1 (5 bases). Sequencing input: PBMCs or T cells enriched from blood (not recorded which). CDR3 region: CAWSAGTQHGYTF. The CDR3 nucleotides read TGTGCCTGGAGTGCGGGGACTCAGCATGGCTACACCTTC.